This T cell receptor beta chain appears in the sequencing data of a study of PD-1 blockade in classical Hodgkin lymphoma (dated by TCRdb to the early 2020s). At the level of the whole study: The study used CyTOF and TCR beta sequencing to define a peripheral blood immune signature of response to PD-1 blockade in classical Hodgkin lymphoma. The paper's findings and limits, for the study overall: Newly diagnosed patients were reported to have lower baseline TCR diversity than healthy donors, and relapsed/refractory patients were reported to have lower baseline TCR diversity still. The study was restricted to a single clinical trial cohort, and the causes of repertoire differences, possibly disease activity or prior therapy, were left undefined.

The time point label of this sample denotes: newly diagnosed, previously untreated cHL patient sample. PBMCs from patients with newly diagnosed, previously untreated classical Hodgkin lymphoma were sequenced as a comparison group for the relapsed/refractory trial patients. After peripheral blood was drawn into 8 mL Vacutainer Cell Preparation Tubes, PBMCs were isolated by centrifugation and then cryopreserved. Genomic DNA was isolated using the Qiagen DNeasy kit from unsorted PBMCs as well as from negatively selected CD4+ and CD8+ fractions. Using primers that anneal to V and J segments, immunoSEQ multiplex PCR amplified the TCR beta CDR3 regions. A synthetic immune receptor repertoire was used to minimize amplification bias, and remaining bias was computationally removed after sequencing. The original pipeline was this. Custom Python scripts were used to quantify repertoire diversity as the Shannon entropy index. Unsorted, CD4+ and CD8+ repertoires were analyzed separately, except in combined analyses where CD4+ and CD8+ sequences were merged in silico. Here the immuneACCESS table is served through TCRdb, limited to in-frame sequences with V and J called. Missing clones are a known gap in these copies; in checked studies unresolved V genes cover under half, and the rest lacks a known reason. Clone size and the V and J calls come from that table; the DNA yielded D and trimming. The sample table records tens of thousands of clones; approximately 91% of these occur just once. The leading ten clones occupy over 4% of the sample.

On this clone: Its binding antigen is unknown. One base away there is no much larger clone; base qualities are not given.

The sample consisted of peripheral blood mononuclear cells (PBMCs). This TCR was sampled from a human donor with classical Hodgkin lymphoma.

The nucleotide sequence is given as TGTGCCAGCAGTCCCCACCGGGTGAACACTGAAGCTTTCTTT. The resulting protein is CASSPHRVNTEAFF. This receptor chain uses TRBV28 and TRBJ1-1, with an unclear D gene assignment. The CDR3 measures 14 amino acids from cysteine to phenylalanine. The entry retains the CDR3 DNA only, 42 bases that are in frame from base 1. V is shortened by 5 bases, J by 0 bases, and the region joining them spans 10 bases. The germline V gene supplies CDR1 MDHEN and CDR2 SYDVKM.